The 4 T cell receptor beta chains listed next were all sequenced from one sample in a study of CD8 T cells in Susac syndrome. RNA, at about 0.45 to 1 ug, was reverse transcribed with random hexamers. TCRdb processed the immunoSEQ multiplex PCR reads anew with MiXCR; each CDR3 protein has one entry. This table has 130,000 or so distinct CDR3 sequences, under 95% appearing once. The source material was CD8+ T cells from PBMCs. These receptors all stem from a human donor with multiple sclerosis.

V usage is TRBV30 and J usage is TRBJ2-7, with a tentative D call TRBD1 (5 bases). The CDR3 covers 14 residues. The ends were cut back, 3 bases at V and 2 bases at J, with 14 bases in the middle. The germline CDR1 and CDR2 sequences are GTSNPN and SVGIG (reference sequence). The DNA of the CDR3 is TGTGCCTGGAGATCCCTGATGGGGCCCTACGAGCAGTACTTC. It translates to CAWRSLMGPYEQYF.

The rearrangement uses TRBV6-5 and TRBJ2-2; no reliable D call. V lost 4 bases and J lost 8, with 8 bases in between. The CDR3 is 12 amino acids. Germline CDR1 and CDR2: MNHEY and SVGAGI. CDR3 nucleotide sequence: TGTGCCAGCAGTTCGGGTAGGGGGGAGCTGTTTTTT. Its protein is CASSSGRGELFF.

The genes are TRBV27 and TRBJ2-1; 9 positions match TRBD2. Trimming cost V 0 bases and J 6 bases; bases outside gene matches: 9. The CDR3 consists of 17 residues. Looked up from germline, CDR1 is MNHEY and CDR2 is SMNVEV (reference sequence). The CDR3 reads CASSLSGSGSVGNEQFF. DNA for the CDR3: TGTGCCAGCAGTTTATCGGGTAGCGGGAGTGTCGGCAATGAGCAGTTCTTC.

Note on this clonotype: At one boundary the junction diverges from the germline segment, which might be a read error. CDR3 protein: CASSLAGPEGARIF. The CDR3 nucleotides read TGTGCCAGCAGCTTAGCGGGGCCCGAAGGGGCCAGGATTTTT. The chain has TRBV11-2 and TRBJ1-4, with a possible D match to TRBD1 (5 bases). This CDR3 is 14 amino acids long. Germline CDR1 is SGHAT and CDR2 is FQNNGV.